This TCR beta chain originates from a study of cytomegalovirus exposure and HLA in healthy donors. Study-level information: Within an early data release were 80 million to 90 million unique TCRs drawn from HLA-typed donors.

CDR3 length: 14 amino acids. The V and J ends lost 1 base and 1 base respectively, with 8 bases between them. Germline V lookup: CDR1 SGHTA, CDR2 FQGNSA. A multiplex PCR was run with 60 Vbeta primers and 13 Jbeta primers. Sequencing used immunoSEQ multiplex PCR; TCRdb keeps in-frame clones, though not all of them. The repertoire includes about 170,000 clones, roughly 75% of them detected once, and 1% sits in the top ten. This chain joins TRBV7-2 and TRBJ2-7; a possible D gene is TRBD1 (6 bases). The clonotype comes from a woman in her forties or fifties in good health and CMV-seropositive. The sample consisted of PBMCs. The CDR3 loop is CASSLGGQSYEQYF. CDR3 sequence (DNA): TGTGCCAGCAGCTTAGGAGGACAGTCCTACGAGCAGTACTTC.